This TCR beta chain was profiled in a study of blood T cell repertoires in COVID-19. In the study overall: Samples taken during acute and convalescent COVID-19 were collected in the United States, Italy and Spain. The cDNA or gDNA used as material had been derived from T cells, B-cell-depleted T cells, or PBMCs.

From germline, CDR1 is LGHNA and CDR2 YSLEER. Deletions cut 0 bases from V and 0 bases from J, with 9 bases between. This CDR3 region has 16 residues. Study processing details: Using reference gene primer amplification, nucleated cell counts were estimated. Assay used: immunoSEQ multiplex PCR; TCRdb lists only in-frame clones, some missing. D and trimming were read from the DNA, whereas the V and J calls and clone size are those reported in that table. The sample comprises around 310,000 clones, roughly 88% of which are singletons, and approximately 4% rests with the top ten. The chain has TRBV4-3 and TRBJ1-5; no clear D gene. The receptor comes from a woman between 45 and 60 years old with active or convalescent COVID-19. What was sequenced was peripheral blood. The CDR3 DNA is TGCGCCAGCAGCCAAGATCCCAACTATAGCAATCAGCCCCAGCATTTT. It encodes CASSQDPNYSNQPQHF.